The clone carrying this T cell receptor beta chain was recorded a few times. Antigen: not known. CDR1 LNHDA and CDR2 SQIVND come from the germline V gene (reference sequence). This CDR3 is built from 12 residues. With 11 bases removed from V and 8 bases from J, the gap between germline ends came to 16 bases. Sequencing templates came from extracted RNA that was reverse transcribed into cDNA. The assay was immunoSEQ multiplex PCR, and TCRdb's table has in-frame clones only and misses some. The sample shows 150,000 to 200,000 clones, 50% to 70% of them seen only once. The sample's treatment: oral pan-JAK inhibitor, 5-10 mg twice daily. As part of sample collection, lesional scalp punch biopsies and peripheral blood were taken from alopecia areata patients. The sample originates from a study of CD8+ T cells in alopecia areata. Study-wide results and caveats: Although TCR sharing was seen in mice, sharing across patients was less clear, possibly for HLA-related reasons. A great number of expanded lesional clones endured in scalp and blood during tofacitinib.

The chain is built from TRBV19 and TRBJ2-4, with D perhaps given as TRBD1 or TRBD2 (5 bases each). Specimen: CD4+ T cells sorted from blood, collected between weeks 47 and 50, from a patient treated with tofacitinib. This TCR derives from a human donor with alopecia areata. In DNA, the CDR3 is TGTGCCGAGGACGGGGACGCACACATTCAGTACTTC. Protein product: CAEDGDAHIQYF.